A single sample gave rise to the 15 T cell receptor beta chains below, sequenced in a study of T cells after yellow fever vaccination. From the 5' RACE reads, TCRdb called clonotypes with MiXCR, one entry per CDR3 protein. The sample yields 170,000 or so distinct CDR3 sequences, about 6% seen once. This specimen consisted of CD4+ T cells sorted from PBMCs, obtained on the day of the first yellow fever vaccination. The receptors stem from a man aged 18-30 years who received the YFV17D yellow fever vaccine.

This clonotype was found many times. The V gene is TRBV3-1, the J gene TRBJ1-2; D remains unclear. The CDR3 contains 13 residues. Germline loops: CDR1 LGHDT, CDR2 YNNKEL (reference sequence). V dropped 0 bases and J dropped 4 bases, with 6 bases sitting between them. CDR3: CASSQDRGYGYTF. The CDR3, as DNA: TGTGCCAGCAGCCAAGATCGCGGCTATGGCTACACCTTC.

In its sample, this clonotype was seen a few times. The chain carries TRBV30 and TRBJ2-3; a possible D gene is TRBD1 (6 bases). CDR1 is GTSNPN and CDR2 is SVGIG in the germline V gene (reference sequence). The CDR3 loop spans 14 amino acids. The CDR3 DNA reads TGTGCTTCGCCGGACAGATCCAACACAGATACGCAGTATTTT. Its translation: CASPDRSNTDTQYF. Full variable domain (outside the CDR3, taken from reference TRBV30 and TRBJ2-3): SQTIHQWPATLVQPVGSPLSLECTVEGTSNPNLYWYRQAAGRGLQLLFYSVGIGQISSEVPQNLSASRPQDRQFILSSKKLLLSDSGFYLCASPDRSNTDTQYFGPGTRLTVL.

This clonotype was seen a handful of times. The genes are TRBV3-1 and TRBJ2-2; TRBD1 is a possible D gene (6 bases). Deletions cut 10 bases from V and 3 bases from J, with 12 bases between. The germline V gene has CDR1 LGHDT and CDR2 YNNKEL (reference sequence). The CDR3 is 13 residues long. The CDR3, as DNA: TGTGCCATCGCACAGGGATACACCGGGGAGCTGTTTTTT. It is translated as CAIAQGYTGELFF. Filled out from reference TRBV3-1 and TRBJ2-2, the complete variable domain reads DTAVSQTPKYLVTQMGNDKSIKCEQNLGHDTMYWYKQDSKKFLKIMFSYNNKELIINETVPNRFSPKSPDKAHLNLHINSLELGDSAVYFCAIAQGYTGELFFGEGSRLTVL.

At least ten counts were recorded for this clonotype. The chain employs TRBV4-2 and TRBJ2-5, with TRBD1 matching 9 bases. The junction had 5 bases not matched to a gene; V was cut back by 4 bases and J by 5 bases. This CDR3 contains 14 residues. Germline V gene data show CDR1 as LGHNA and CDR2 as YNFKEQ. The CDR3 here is CASSPGTGKETQYF. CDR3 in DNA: TGTGCCAGCAGCCCCGGGACAGGGAAGGAGACCCAGTACTTC.

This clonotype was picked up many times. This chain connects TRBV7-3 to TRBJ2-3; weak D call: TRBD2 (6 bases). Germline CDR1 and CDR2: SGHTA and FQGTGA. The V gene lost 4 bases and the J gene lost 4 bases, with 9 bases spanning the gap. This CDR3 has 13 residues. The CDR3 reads CASSWGGADTQYF. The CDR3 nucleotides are TGTGCCAGCAGCTGGGGCGGGGCAGATACGCAGTATTTT.

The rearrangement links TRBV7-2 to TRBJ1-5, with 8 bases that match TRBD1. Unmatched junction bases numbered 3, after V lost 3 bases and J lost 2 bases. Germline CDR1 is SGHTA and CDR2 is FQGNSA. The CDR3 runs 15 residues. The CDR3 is CASSFQGAGNQPQHF. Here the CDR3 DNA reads TGTGCCAGCAGCTTTCAGGGGGCGGGCAATCAGCCCCAGCATTTT. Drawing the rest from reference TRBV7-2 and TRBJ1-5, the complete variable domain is GAGVSQSPSNKVTEKGKDVELRCDPISGHTALYWYRQSLGQGLEFLIYFQGNSAPDKSGLPSDRFSAERTGGSVSTLTIQRTQQEDSAVYLCASSFQGAGNQPQHFGDGTRLSIL.

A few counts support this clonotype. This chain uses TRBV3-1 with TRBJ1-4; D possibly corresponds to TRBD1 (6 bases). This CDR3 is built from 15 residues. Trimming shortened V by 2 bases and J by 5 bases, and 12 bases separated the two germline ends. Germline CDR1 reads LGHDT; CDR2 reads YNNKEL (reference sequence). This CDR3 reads CASSQSQGTNEKLFF. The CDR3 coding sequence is TGTGCCAGCAGCCAATCCCAAGGGACAAATGAAAAACTGTTTTTT.

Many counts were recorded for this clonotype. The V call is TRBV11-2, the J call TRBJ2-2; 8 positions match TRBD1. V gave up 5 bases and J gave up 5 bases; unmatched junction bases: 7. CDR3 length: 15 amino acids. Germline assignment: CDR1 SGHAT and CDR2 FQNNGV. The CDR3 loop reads CASSREGTGTGELFF. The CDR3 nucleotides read TGTGCCAGCAGCAGGGAAGGGACAGGAACCGGGGAGCTGTTTTTT.

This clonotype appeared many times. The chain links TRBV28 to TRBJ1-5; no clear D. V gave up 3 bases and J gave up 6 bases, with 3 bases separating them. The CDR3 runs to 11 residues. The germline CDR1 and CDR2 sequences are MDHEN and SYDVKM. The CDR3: CASSFAQPQHF. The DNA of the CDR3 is TGTGCCAGCAGTTTTGCTCAGCCCCAGCATTTT.

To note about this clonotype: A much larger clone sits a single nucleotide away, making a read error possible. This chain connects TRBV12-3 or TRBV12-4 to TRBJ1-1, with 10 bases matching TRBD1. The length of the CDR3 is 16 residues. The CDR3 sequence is CASGLGTGVMNTEAFF. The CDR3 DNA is TGTGCCAGCGGTTTAGGGACAGGGGTGATGAACACTGAAGCTTTCTTT.

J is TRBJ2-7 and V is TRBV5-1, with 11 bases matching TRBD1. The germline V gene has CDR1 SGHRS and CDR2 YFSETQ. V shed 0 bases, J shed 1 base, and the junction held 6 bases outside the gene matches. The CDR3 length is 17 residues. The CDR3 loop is CASSLGTGGFFSYEQYV. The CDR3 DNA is TGCGCCAGCAGCTTGGGGACAGGGGGCTTTTTTTCCTACGAGCAGTACGTC.

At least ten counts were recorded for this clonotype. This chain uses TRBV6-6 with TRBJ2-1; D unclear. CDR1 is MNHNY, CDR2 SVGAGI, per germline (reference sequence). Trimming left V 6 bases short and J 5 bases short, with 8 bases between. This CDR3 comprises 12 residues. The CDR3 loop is CASRLRDNEQFF. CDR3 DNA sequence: TGTGCCAGCAGGCTTAGAGACAATGAGCAGTTCTTC.

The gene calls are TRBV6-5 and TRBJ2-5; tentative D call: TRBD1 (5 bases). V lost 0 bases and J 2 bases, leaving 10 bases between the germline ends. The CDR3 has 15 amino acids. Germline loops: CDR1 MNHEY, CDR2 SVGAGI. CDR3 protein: CASSYSTEIQETQYF. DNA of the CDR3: TGTGCCAGCAGTTACTCGACAGAGATTCAAGAGACCCAGTACTTC.

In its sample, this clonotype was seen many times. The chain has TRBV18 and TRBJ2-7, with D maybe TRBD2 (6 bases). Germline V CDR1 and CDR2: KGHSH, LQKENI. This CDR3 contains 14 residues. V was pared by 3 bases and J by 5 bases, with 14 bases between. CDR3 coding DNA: TGTGCCAGCTCACCGACCCGGGGAGGTAACGAGCAGTACTTC. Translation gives CASSPTRGGNEQYF.

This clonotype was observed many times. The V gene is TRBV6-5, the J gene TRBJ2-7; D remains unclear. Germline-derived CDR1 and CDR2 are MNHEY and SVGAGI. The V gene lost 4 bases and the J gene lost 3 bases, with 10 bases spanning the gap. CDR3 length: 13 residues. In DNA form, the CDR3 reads TGTGCCAGCAGTTCCCTTGGGAACTACGAGCAGTACTTC. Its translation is CASSSLGNYEQYF.